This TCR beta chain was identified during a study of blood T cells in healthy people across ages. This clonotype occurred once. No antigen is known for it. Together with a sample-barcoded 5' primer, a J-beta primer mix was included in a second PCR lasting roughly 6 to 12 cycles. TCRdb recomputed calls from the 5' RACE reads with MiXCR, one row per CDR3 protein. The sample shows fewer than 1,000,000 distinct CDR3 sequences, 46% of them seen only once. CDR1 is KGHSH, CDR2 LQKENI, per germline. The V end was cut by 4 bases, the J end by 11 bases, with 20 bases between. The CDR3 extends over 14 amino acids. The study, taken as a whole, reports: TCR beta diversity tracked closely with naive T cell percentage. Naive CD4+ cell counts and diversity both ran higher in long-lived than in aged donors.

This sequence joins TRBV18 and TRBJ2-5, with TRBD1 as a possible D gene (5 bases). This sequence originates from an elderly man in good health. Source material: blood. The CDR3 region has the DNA TGTGCCAGCTCACAAGGGCAGGGAAACGATGAGCAGTACTTC. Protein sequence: CASSQGQGNDEQYF.